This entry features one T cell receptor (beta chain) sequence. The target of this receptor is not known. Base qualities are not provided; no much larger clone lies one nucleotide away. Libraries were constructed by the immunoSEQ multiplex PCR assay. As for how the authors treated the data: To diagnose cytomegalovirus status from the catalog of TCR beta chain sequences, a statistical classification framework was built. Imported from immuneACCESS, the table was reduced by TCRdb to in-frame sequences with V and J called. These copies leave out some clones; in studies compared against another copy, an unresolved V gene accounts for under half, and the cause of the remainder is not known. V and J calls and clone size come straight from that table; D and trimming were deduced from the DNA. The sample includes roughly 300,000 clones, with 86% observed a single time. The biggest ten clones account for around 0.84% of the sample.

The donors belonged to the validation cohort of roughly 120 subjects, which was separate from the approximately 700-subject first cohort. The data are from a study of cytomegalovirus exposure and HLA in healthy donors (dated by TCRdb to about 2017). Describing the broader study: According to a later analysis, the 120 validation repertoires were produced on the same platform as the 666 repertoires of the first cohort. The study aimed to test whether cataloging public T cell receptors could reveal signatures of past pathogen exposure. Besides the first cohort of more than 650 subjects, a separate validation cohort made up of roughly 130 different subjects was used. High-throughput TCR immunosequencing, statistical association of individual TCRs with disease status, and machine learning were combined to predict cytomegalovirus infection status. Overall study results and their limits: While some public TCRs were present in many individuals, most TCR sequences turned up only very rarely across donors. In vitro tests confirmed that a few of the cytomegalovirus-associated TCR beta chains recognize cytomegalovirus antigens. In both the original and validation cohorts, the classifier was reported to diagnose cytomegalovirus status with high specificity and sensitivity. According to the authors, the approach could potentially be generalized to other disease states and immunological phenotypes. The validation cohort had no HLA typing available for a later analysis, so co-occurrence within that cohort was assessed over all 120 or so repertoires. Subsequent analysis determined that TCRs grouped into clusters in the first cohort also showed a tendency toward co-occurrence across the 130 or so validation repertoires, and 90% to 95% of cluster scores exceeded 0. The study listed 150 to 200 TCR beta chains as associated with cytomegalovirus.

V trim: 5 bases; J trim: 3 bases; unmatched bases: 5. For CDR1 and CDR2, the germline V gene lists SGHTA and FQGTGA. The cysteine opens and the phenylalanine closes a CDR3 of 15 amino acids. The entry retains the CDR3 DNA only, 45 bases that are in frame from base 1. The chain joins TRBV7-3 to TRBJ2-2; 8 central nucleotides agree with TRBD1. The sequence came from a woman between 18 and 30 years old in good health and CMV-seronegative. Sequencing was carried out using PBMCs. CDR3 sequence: CASSLQQGDTGELFF. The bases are TGTGCCAGCAGCCTCCAACAGGGGGACACCGGGGAGCTGTTTTTT.